The clone carrying this T cell receptor (beta chain) was counted many times. Between the trimmed V and J ends, which lost 10 bases and 4 bases, there was a span of 13 bases. The germline V gene encodes CDR1 MNHEY and CDR2 SMNVEV (reference sequence). This CDR3 spans 12 amino acids. This specimen belongs to a study of T-cell reconstitution after alpha-beta-depleted transplantation in children. Molecular barcoding with unique molecular identifiers was used for the TCRbeta library. MiXCR was run by TCRdb on the PCR reads, yielding one entry per CDR3 protein. The sample has about 640,000 distinct CDR3 sequences; 15% to 20% are singletons.

This TCR was sampled from a human donor who donated a stem cell graft to a child with acute myeloid leukemia. V usage is TRBV27 and J usage is TRBJ1-2, with D perhaps matching TRBD1 (6 bases). Material: PBMCs from the stem cell graft donor, obtained from the stem cell graft. CDR3 DNA: TGTGCCACAAAAAAGGGGGTCTATGGCTACACCTTC. Amino acids: CATKKGVYGYTF.